The entry that follows covers one T cell receptor (beta chain) sequence. As handled by the study authors: It was from reference gene primer amplification that nucleated cell counts were estimated. Some clones are missing from TCRdb's copy, which holds only in-frame ones; the method was immunoSEQ multiplex PCR. The V and J calls and the clone size are those of that table, but D and trimming were determined from the DNA. The sample contains 80,000 to 95,000 clones, 86% of which appear only once. Per the germline V gene, CDR1 is MNHEY and CDR2 is SMNVEV (reference sequence). The CDR3 is made up of 14 amino acids. The V and J ends lost 5 bases and 6 bases respectively, with 16 bases between them. This record comes from a study of blood T cell repertoires in COVID-19.

This clonotype originated in a woman aged 80 or over in a cohort sampled during active or convalescent COVID-19. This sequence joins TRBV27 and TRBJ1-2; possible D gene TRBD1, 6 bases. The sample taken for sequencing was peripheral blood. CDR3 nucleotide sequence: TGTGCCAGCAGTACCGAATTACAGGGTAATGGCTACACCTTC. This translates into CASSTELQGNGYTF.